The clone carrying this T cell receptor beta chain has only a few counts. This CDR3 has 13 amino acids. Unmatched junction bases numbered 6, after V lost 5 bases and J lost 7 bases. This specimen belongs to a study of blood T cell repertoires in COVID-19. The data were produced by immunoSEQ multiplex PCR, yet TCRdb's version contains in-frame clones alone and is incomplete. The sample yields hundreds of thousands of clones, about 89% seen once. The origin of this receptor is a man aged 35-49 years with acute or convalescent COVID-19. The sequencing input was peripheral blood. This rearrangement joins TRBV12-3 or TRBV12-4 to TRBJ2-7; 9 bases map to TRBD1. CDR3 amino acids: CASSPQGAQEQYF. The CDR3 region has the DNA TGTGCCAGCAGTCCACAGGGGGCTCAAGAGCAGTACTTC.